This T cell receptor beta chain was sequenced in a study of blood T cell repertoires in COVID-19. V was trimmed by 6 bases and J by 7 bases, leaving 13 bases between them. Germline V CDR1 and CDR2: MNHNY, SVGAGI (reference sequence). The CDR3 is 14 amino acids. Clones were sequenced by immunoSEQ multiplex PCR, and TCRdb holds only the in-frame ones, with some missing. The repertoire holds a few hundred thousand clones, 89% seen once, with roughly 1.2% in the top ten. The source is a man aged 35-49 years with acute or convalescent COVID-19. Material for sequencing was peripheral blood. The chain links TRBV6-6 to TRBJ1-6, with a weak D call TRBD1 (5 bases). The CDR3 region has the DNA TGTGCCAGCAGCGTCAGGGTTGGGAATTCACCCCTCCACTTT. It encodes CASSVRVGNSPLHF.